This TCR beta chain was documented in a study of blood T cell repertoires in COVID-19. Assay used: immunoSEQ multiplex PCR; TCRdb lists only in-frame clones, some missing. The sample carries roughly 100,000 clones, 80% to 90% recorded once. In germline, CDR1 is SGHVS, CDR2 FNYEAQ. The CDR3 consists of 15 residues. V was cut by 0 bases and J by 2 bases, with 10 bases left in between. The chain carries TRBV7-6 and TRBJ2-5; perhaps TRBD1 as D (6 bases). This TCR came from a woman in her seventies with acute or convalescent COVID-19. The specimen sequenced was peripheral blood. The CDR3: CASSLARGRQETQYF. The CDR3 DNA is TGTGCCAGCAGCTTAGCCAGGGGAAGGCAAGAGACCCAGTACTTC.